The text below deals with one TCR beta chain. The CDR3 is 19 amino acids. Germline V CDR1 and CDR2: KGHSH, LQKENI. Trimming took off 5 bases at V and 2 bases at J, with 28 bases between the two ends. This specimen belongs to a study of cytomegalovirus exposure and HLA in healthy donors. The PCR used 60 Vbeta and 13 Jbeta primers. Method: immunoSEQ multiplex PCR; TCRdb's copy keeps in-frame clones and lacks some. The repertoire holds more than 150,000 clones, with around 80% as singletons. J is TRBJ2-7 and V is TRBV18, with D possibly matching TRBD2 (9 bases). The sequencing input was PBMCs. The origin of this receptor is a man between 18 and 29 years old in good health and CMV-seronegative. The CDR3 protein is CASSSRTGHASGATYEQYF. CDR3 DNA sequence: TGTGCCAGCTCATCCCGGACAGGGCACGCTAGCGGGGCTACCTACGAGCAGTACTTC.